The 10 T cell receptor beta chains presented below share a single source sample, sequenced in a study of T cells in women clearing cervical HPV infection. This table comes from immunoSEQ multiplex PCR, and its TCRdb copy is limited to in-frame clones, with some not included. In total, the table holds under 35,000 clones. Sequenced sample: blood buffy coat. Receptors were obtained from a woman between 18 and 70 years old with a cervical HPV16 infection that either progressed to CIN3+ or cleared (not recorded which).

As for this clone: Read sequence stops 3 residues before the CDR3 end, and the germline J gene provides the missing end. The chain carries TRBV10-3 and TRBJ2-3; 9 bases align to TRBD2. This CDR3 contains 15 residues. Germline loops: CDR1 ENHRY, CDR2 SYGVKD. V gave up 9 bases and J gave up 2 bases; unmatched junction bases: 9. CDR3 DNA, as far as it was read: TGTGCCATTCGCCCAAGCGGGGGGAACACAGATACG. Translating it yields CAIRPSGGNTDT. The entire CDR3 protein is CAIRPSGGNTDTQYF.

The chain's CDR3 is CASSPGESYGYTF. The CDR3 bases that were read are TGTGCCAGCAGTCCAGGGGAGTCCTATGGC. The chain employs TRBV6-4 and TRBJ1-2; a possible D gene is TRBD1 (6 bases). The CDR3 end is not reached by the read, which stops 3 residues before it; the germline J gene fills it in. Per the germline V gene, CDR1 is MRHNA and CDR2 is SNTAGT. The V end lost 5 bases, the J end lost 4 bases, and 11 bases lay between the germline ends. There are 13 residues in the CDR3.

The CDR3 bases that were read are TGTGCCAGCAGCTTGGGGACGGGGTCGGAGACC. It translates to CASSLGTGSET. The whole CDR3 protein is CASSLGTGSETQYF. This sequence joins TRBV5-6 and TRBJ2-5; TRBD2 is a possible D gene (5 bases). The read comes to an end 3 residues before the CDR3 does, leaving the germline J gene to fill in the end. The CDR3 is 14 amino acids. CDR1 and CDR2 from the germline V gene are SGHDT and YYEEEE. V was pared by 0 bases and J by 5 bases, with 11 bases between. The full variable domain, with the rest looked up from reference TRBV5-6 and TRBJ2-5, is DAGVTQSPTHLIKTRGQQVTLRCSPKSGHDTVSWYQQALGQGPQFIFQYYEEEERQRGNFPDRFSGHQFPNYSSELNVNALLLGDSALYLCASSLGTGSETQYFGPGTRLLVL.

A word on this clone: With the read ending 3 residues before the CDR3 end, the germline J gene is used to fill in that end. The rearrangement links TRBV2 to TRBJ1-2; the D is unclear. CDR1 is SNHLY and CDR2 is FYNNEI in the germline V gene. Trimming stripped 3 bases from V and 4 bases from J, with 3 bases between. The CDR3 has 11 residues. CDR3 residues: CASSDSYGYTF. CDR3 DNA (partial): TGTGCCAGCAGTGACAGCTATGGC.

Points on this clone: The CDR3 end is not reached by the read, which stops 3 residues before it; the germline J gene fills it in. V and J are TRBV20-1 and TRBJ2-7; D is perhaps TRBD2 (7 bases). Germline assignment: CDR1 DFQATT and CDR2 SNEGSKA (reference sequence). V lost 1 base and J lost 4, with 11 bases in between. This CDR3 has 13 residues. CDR3 sequence reads: CSARGEGGYEQYF. CDR3 DNA, as far as it was read: TGCAGTGCTAGAGGGGAGGGGGGGTACGAG.

With respect to this clone: The read falls 3 residues short of the CDR3 end, and the missing part is taken from the germline J gene. The rearrangement uses TRBV13 and TRBJ1-2; D is unclear. The CDR3 spans 13 residues. Trimming removed 5 bases from V and 1 base from J, with 8 bases in between. Germline-derived CDR1 and CDR2 are PRHDT and FYEKMQ (reference sequence). The covered CDR3 bases are TGTGCCAGCAGCAGGAACTATAACTATGGC. Protein product: CASSRNYNYG. The full-length CDR3 reads as CASSRNYNYGYTF.

On this clone: Sequencing ends 3 residues short of the CDR3 end; the germline J gene provides the rest. The rearrangement uses TRBV29-1 and TRBJ2-7; D not certain. This CDR3 spans 14 amino acids. V was cut by 6 bases and J by 3 bases, with 18 bases left in between. CDR1 and CDR2 from the germline V gene are SQVTM and ANQGSEA. The CDR3 bases that were read are TGCAGCGTCGACCGGGTCCCTCCCCTCTACGAG. Protein sequence: CSVDRVPPLYE. The full CDR3 reads CSVDRVPPLYEQYF.

Note on this clone: The read finishes 3 residues shy of the CDR3 end, and the germline J gene is used to complete it. The rearrangement joins TRBV2 to TRBJ2-3, with a weak D call TRBD2 (5 bases). Germline values: CDR1 SNHLY, CDR2 FYNNEI. V was trimmed by 1 base and J by 1 base, leaving 9 bases between them. The CDR3 extends over 15 amino acids. CDR3 residues: CASSEDDYRTDTQYF. CDR3 bases read: TGTGCCAGCAGTGAAGATGACTACCGCACAGATACG.

As for this clone: The read gets to within 3 residues of the CDR3 end, and the germline J gene fills in the rest. V is TRBV5-1 and J is TRBJ1-6; D might be TRBD1 (6 bases). CDR3 length: 15 residues. Deletions cut 1 base from V and 9 bases from J, with 14 bases between. Germline CDR1 is SGHRS and CDR2 is YFSETQ. The part of the CDR3 DNA that was read is TGCGCCAGCAGCTTGTCTACAGGGTTAGGTTCACCC. Protein sequence: CASSLSTGLGSP. The entire CDR3 is CASSLSTGLGSPLHF.

Remarks on this clone: The read finishes 3 residues shy of the CDR3 end, and the germline J gene is used to complete it. The V gene is TRBV10-2, the J gene TRBJ2-3, with 12 bases lining up with TRBD2. This CDR3 contains 15 residues. The germline V gene has CDR1 WSHSY and CDR2 SAAADI. V lost 3 bases, J lost 3 bases, and 1 base stayed unmatched. The CDR3: CASSDLAGGTDTQYF. The CDR3 bases that were read are TGCGCCAGCAGTGATCTAGCGGGGGGGACAGATACG.